Only a few counts were recorded for the clone carrying this T cell receptor beta chain. The record originates from a study of OX40 agonist ivuxolimab in advanced cancers. Sequencing used immunoSEQ multiplex PCR; TCRdb keeps in-frame clones, though not all of them. The data contain about 51,000 clones, roughly 80% of them singletons. Germline values: CDR1 SGHRS, CDR2 YFSETQ. This CDR3 spans 13 amino acids. The V gene lost 5 bases and the J gene lost 6 bases, with 13 bases spanning the gap. V and J are TRBV5-1 and TRBJ2-3; D gene ambiguous. The source material was CD4+ or CD8+ T cells sorted from blood, sampled in a trial of the OX40 agonist ivuxolimab. This receptor was obtained from an adult with an advanced solid tumor such as melanoma, head and neck, liver or kidney cancer. Written as DNA, the CDR3 is TGCGCCAGCAGGCAGGATAGCTCCGATACGCAGTATTTT. Amino acids: CASRQDSSDTQYF.